This T cell receptor (beta chain) came from a study of naive and memory T cell subsets. The beta constant-region primer was an equimolar mix of two oligonucleotides covering TRBC1 and TRBC2. MiXCR, run by TCRdb on the UMI-ligation and nested PCR reads, gives a single entry per CDR3 protein. The table has 100,000 or so distinct CDR3 sequences, roughly 7.3% seen once. After CD4 positive bead selection, the CD4-negative fraction gave CD8 T cells. Four subsets defined by CD45RA and CD27 were sorted after CD3, CD4, CD8 and live/dead staining. The CDR3 has 15 residues. V was cut by 4 bases and J by 2 bases, with 15 bases left in between. Germline V gene lookup returns CDR1 MDHEN and CDR2 SYDVKM.

The V gene is TRBV28, the J gene TRBJ2-7; tentatively, D is TRBD2 (6 bases). This sequence originates from a human donor in good health. Sequenced material: central memory CD4+ T cells from blood. Here the CDR3 reads CASSSWAGLTYEQYF. The DNA for the CDR3 is TGTGCCAGCAGTTCCTGGGCGGGGCTTACCTACGAGCAGTACTTC.